One sample yielded the 24 T cell receptor beta chains listed below, sequenced in a study of blood T cell repertoires in COVID-19. Sequencing was performed with immunoSEQ multiplex PCR; in TCRdb, only in-frame clones are kept and a portion is missing. This table holds 150,000 to 200,000 clones, over 75% found once. Sequencing used peripheral blood. Every receptor here comes from a woman older than 75 with active or convalescent COVID-19.

The chain is built from TRBV15 and TRBJ1-1, with a weak D call TRBD1 (6 bases). The CDR3 is made up of 16 amino acids. CDR1 is LNHNV, CDR2 YYDKDF, per germline (reference sequence). V was pared by 2 bases and J by 1 base, with 14 bases between. The CDR3 bases are TGTGCCACCAGCAGATCACGCAGGGGATGGAACACTGAAGCTTTCTTT. Protein: CATSRSRRGWNTEAFF. The full variable domain, with the rest looked up from reference TRBV15 and TRBJ1-1, is DAMVIQNPRYQVTQFGKPVTLSCSQTLNHNVMYWYQQKSSQAPKLLFHYYDKDFNNEADTPDNFQSRRPNTSFCFLDIRSPGLGDTAMYLCATSRSRRGWNTEAFFGQGTRLTVV.

The chain couples TRBV29-1 to TRBJ1-1, with D perhaps TRBD1 (6 bases). The germline V gene encodes CDR1 SQVTM and CDR2 ANQGSEA. Trimming cost V 6 bases and J 0 bases, with 11 bases left between them. The CDR3 consists of 13 residues. The CDR3 loop is CSVPGQLNTEAFF. For the CDR3, the DNA is TGCAGCGTCCCGGGACAATTGAACACTGAAGCTTTCTTT.

The V call is TRBV5-1, the J call TRBJ1-2, with D perhaps TRBD1 (6 bases). From germline, CDR1 is SGHRS and CDR2 YFSETQ. This CDR3 comprises 13 residues. The V gene lost 1 base and the J gene lost 3 bases, with 7 bases spanning the gap. The DNA of the CDR3 is TGCGCCAGCAGCTTGCGGACAGACTATGGCTACACCTTC. It specifies CASSLRTDYGYTF. Full variable domain (rest looked up from reference TRBV5-1 and TRBJ1-2): KAGVTQTPRYLIKTRGQQVTLSCSPISGHRSVSWYQQTPGQGLQFLFEYFSETQRNKGNFPGRFSGRQFSNSRSEMNVSTLELGDSALYLCASSLRTDYGYTFGSGTRLTVV.

The rearrangement links TRBV29-1 to TRBJ2-3; D not resolved. V shed 7 bases and J shed 1 base, with 12 bases lying between them. The CDR3 extends over 13 amino acids. Germline lookup yields CDR1 SQVTM and CDR2 ANQGSEA. The CDR3: CSARLAGTDTQYF. In nucleotides, the CDR3 is TGCAGCGCACGACTGGCCGGCACAGATACGCAGTATTTT.

V usage is TRBV19 and J usage is TRBJ1-4; the D gene is possibly TRBD1 (6 bases). The CDR3 loop spans 16 amino acids. From germline, CDR1 is LNHDA and CDR2 SQIVND (reference sequence). Trimming took off 6 bases at V and 0 bases at J, with 14 bases between the two ends. CDR3 in amino acids: CASREYYRATNEKLFF. CDR3 DNA: TGTGCCAGTAGGGAATATTACAGGGCAACTAATGAAAAACTGTTTTTT. Based on the CDR3 plus reference TRBV19 and TRBJ1-4, the full variable domain is DGGITQSPKYLFRKEGQNVTLSCEQNLNHDAMYWYRQDPGQGLRLIYYSQIVNDFQKGDIAEGYSVSREKKESFPLTVTSAQKNPTAFYLCASREYYRATNEKLFFGSGTQLSVL.

Here the CDR3 reads CASSPRPGWTQYF. CDR3 in DNA: TGTGCCAGCAGCCCCCGGCCAGGATGGACCCAGTACTTC. This chain joins TRBV6-5 and TRBJ2-5; D is unclear. V was trimmed by 6 bases and J by 7 bases, leaving 15 bases between them. The CDR3 has 13 amino acids. Germline values: CDR1 MNHEY, CDR2 SVGAGI.

The rearrangement joins TRBV3-1 (or the pseudogene TRBV3-2) to TRBJ1-1; the D is unclear. The CDR3 length is 13 residues. CDR1 and CDR2 (germline): LGHDT, YNNKEL (reference sequence). V was trimmed by 1 base and J by 10 bases, leaving 13 bases between them. CDR3 amino acids: CASSQGARRGAFF. CDR3 DNA: TGTGCCAGCAGCCAAGGGGCGCGACGGGGAGCTTTCTTT.

As to this clone: The same CDR3 is also encoded by other DNA sequences in this sample. The chain is built from TRBV28 and TRBJ2-7, with no clear D. The CDR3 spans 12 residues. Trimming removed 3 bases from V and 3 bases from J, with 6 bases in between. Germline lookup yields CDR1 MDHEN and CDR2 SYDVKM. The CDR3 nucleotides are TGTGCCAGCAGTTTGAGTGGCTACGAGCAGTACTTC. This translates into CASSLSGYEQYF.

V and J are TRBV11-2 and TRBJ1-2, with a weak D call TRBD1 (5 bases). The CDR3 is 15 residues long. Germline V gene lookup returns CDR1 SGHAT and CDR2 FQNNGV. V was trimmed by 1 base and J by 6 bases, leaving 15 bases between them. The CDR3 region has the DNA TGTGCCAGCAGCTTAGTACAGGAGTGGGCGAATGGCTACACCTTC. Translation gives CASSLVQEWANGYTF.

This clone was seen just once. The chain joins TRBV7-6 to TRBJ1-1; 11 nucleotides agree with TRBD1. This CDR3 has 19 residues. The junction had 18 bases not matched to a gene; V was cut back by 5 bases and J by 4 bases. CDR1 and CDR2 from the germline V gene are SGHVS and FNYEAQ. The CDR3 coding sequence is TGTGCCAGCAGCCGCATACCCGGCAGAACCGGGACAGGGGGCACTGAAGCTTTCTTT. As protein: CASSRIPGRTGTGGTEAFF.

The chain recombines TRBV28 with TRBJ2-7; 11 positions agree with TRBD1. The CDR3 is 16 residues long. From germline, CDR1 is MDHEN and CDR2 SYDVKM. V dropped 2 bases and J dropped 0; count of bases not matched to a gene: 3. CDR3 sequence (DNA): TGTGCCAGCAGTTTAGGAGGGACAGGGGGCTCCTACGAGCAGTACTTC. Protein sequence: CASSLGGTGGSYEQYF.

The J gene is TRBJ1-2, the V gene TRBV2, with a possible D match to TRBD1 (5 bases). The length of the CDR3 is 14 residues. V was pared by 7 bases and J by 7 bases, with 19 bases between. Germline V gene data show CDR1 as SNHLY and CDR2 as FYNNEI. The CDR3 reads CASITYGGVAGYTF. The CDR3 DNA is TGTGCCAGCATCACTTATGGGGGGGTCGCTGGCTACACCTTC.

The chain has TRBV5-4 and TRBJ2-3; D perhaps matches TRBD2 (5 bases). This CDR3 comprises 16 residues. Per germline, CDR1 SGHNT and CDR2 YYREEE (reference sequence). V lost 4 bases to trimming and J lost 0 bases, with 15 bases between them. The CDR3 DNA reads TGTGCCAGCAGCGCTGGCGGGCCTTTCAGCACAGATACGCAGTATTTT. Translating it yields CASSAGGPFSTDTQYF.

The V gene is TRBV7-9, the J gene TRBJ2-1; 12 positions match TRBD2. CDR3 length: 16 amino acids. Looked up from germline, CDR1 is SEHNR and CDR2 is FQNEAQ (reference sequence). V was clipped by 5 bases and J by 4 bases; unmatched bases: 6. For the CDR3, the DNA is TGTGCCAGCAGCACCCGGACTAGCGGGGTGTACAATGAGCAGTTCTTC. As protein: CASSTRTSGVYNEQFF.

This clone was detected a few times. The rearrangement uses TRBV3-1 (or the pseudogene TRBV3-2) and TRBJ1-2; D is possibly TRBD1 (5 bases). The length of the CDR3 is 15 residues. Trimming cost V 1 base and J 8 bases, with 17 bases left between them. Germline V CDR1 and CDR2: LGHDT, YNNKEL (reference sequence). CDR3 coding DNA: TGTGCCAGCAGCCAAGCCCTCGGGGGGGTATGGGGCTACACCTTC. Encoded protein: CASSQALGGVWGYTF.

The J gene is TRBJ2-6, the V gene TRBV18, with 8 positions matching TRBD1. After removal of 4 bases from V and 0 bases from J, the junction contained 11 bases not matched to a gene. The CDR3 contains 19 residues. From germline, CDR1 is KGHSH and CDR2 LQKENI. The CDR3 coding sequence is TGTGCCAGCTCACTCCGGACAGGGCCCGCTTACTCTGGGGCCAACGTCCTGACTTTC. Its protein product is CASSLRTGPAYSGANVLTF.

The rearrangement links TRBV5-3 to TRBJ1-6; D is uncertain. TRBV5-3 is recorded as an ORF, its role being uncertain. V shed 1 base and J shed 0 bases, with 8 bases lying between them. CDR3 length equals 16 residues. The CDR3 protein is CARSLSLSSYNSPLHF. Written as DNA, the CDR3 is TGTGCCAGAAGCTTGAGTTTGAGCTCCTATAATTCACCCCTCCACTTT.

The genes are TRBV28 and TRBJ1-4; perhaps TRBD1 as D (5 bases). V was clipped by 3 bases and J by 5 bases, with 13 bases between them. The CDR3 covers 15 residues. Germline V lookup: CDR1 MDHEN, CDR2 SYDVKM. The DNA for the CDR3 is TGTGCCAGCAGTTTGATGGCAGGGCTAAATGAAAAACTGTTTTTT. Amino acids: CASSLMAGLNEKLFF. The variable domain in full, completed from reference TRBV28 and TRBJ1-4, reads DVKVTQSSRYLVKRTGEKVFLECVQDMDHENMFWYRQDPGLGLRLIYFSYDVKMKEKGDIPEGYSVSREKKERFSLILESASTNQTSMYLCASSLMAGLNEKLFFGSGTQLSVL.

The chain carries TRBV7-9 and TRBJ2-3, with D hard to call. Trimming stripped 5 bases from V and 5 bases from J, with 14 bases between. Germline lookup yields CDR1 SEHNR and CDR2 FQNEAQ (reference sequence). The length of the CDR3 is 14 residues. Here the CDR3 reads CASSRARSVDTQYF. The CDR3 coding sequence is TGTGCCAGCAGCAGAGCCCGGTCGGTAGATACGCAGTATTTT.

The chain combines TRBV6-2 or TRBV6-3 with TRBJ2-3; tentatively, D is TRBD1 (5 bases). Trimming pared 6 bases from V and 5 bases from J, leaving 18 bases between. Germline assignment: CDR1 MNHEY and CDR2 SVGEGT. This CDR3 is 15 amino acids long. CDR3 sequence (DNA): TGTGCCAGCAGCCCCTCGACGTCTAGGGGAGATACGCAGTATTTT. Amino acid sequence: CASSPSTSRGDTQYF.

The rearrangement uses TRBV9 and TRBJ1-1, with D perhaps matching TRBD1 (5 bases). V gave up 0 bases and J gave up 5 bases, with 14 bases separating them. CDR3 length: 15 residues. The germline V gene has CDR1 SGDLS and CDR2 YYNGEE. The CDR3 protein is CASSVAVSGRTEAFF. Here the CDR3 DNA reads TGTGCCAGCAGCGTAGCGGTCTCAGGGCGTACTGAAGCTTTCTTT.

This clone was counted between two and nine times. The chain employs TRBV5-1 and TRBJ1-2; D gene unclear. Trimming left V 0 bases short and J 5 bases short, with 11 bases between. The CDR3 is made up of 14 amino acids. Germline values: CDR1 SGHRS, CDR2 YFSETQ. The CDR3 DNA sequence: TGCGCCAGCAGCTTGGACCCAAGCGCGTATGGCTACACCTTC. This sequence encodes CASSLDPSAYGYTF.

The chain has TRBV5-1 and TRBJ2-1; 10 bases fit TRBD1. Germline V gives CDR1 SGHRS, CDR2 YFSETQ. The CDR3 has 13 residues. After removal of 0 bases from V and 15 bases from J, the junction contained 6 bases not matched to a gene. CDR3 bases: TGCGCCAGCAGCTTGGGGGACAGGGGTAGTACGTTCTTC. This gives the protein CASSLGDRGSTFF.

This chain joins TRBV6-1 and TRBJ2-2, with TRBD1 as a possible D gene (5 bases). The germline V gene has CDR1 MNHNS and CDR2 SASEGT. This CDR3 is 13 amino acids long. Trimming shortened V by 3 bases and J by 7 bases, and 9 bases separated the two germline ends. Written as DNA, the CDR3 is TGTGCCAGCAGTGACCAAGGGGTCGGGGAGCTGTTTTTT. This translates into CASSDQGVGELFF.